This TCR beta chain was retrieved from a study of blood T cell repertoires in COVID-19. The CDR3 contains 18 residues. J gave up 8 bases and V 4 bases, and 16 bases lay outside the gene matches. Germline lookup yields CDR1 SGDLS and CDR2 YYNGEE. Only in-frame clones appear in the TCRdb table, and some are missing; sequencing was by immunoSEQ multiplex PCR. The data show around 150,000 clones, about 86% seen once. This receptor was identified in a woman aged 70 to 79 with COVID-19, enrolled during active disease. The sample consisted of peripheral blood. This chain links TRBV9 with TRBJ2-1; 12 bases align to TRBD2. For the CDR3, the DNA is TGTGCCAGCAGCACCCTGCTAGCGGGGGGGCCTATTCGGGATGAGCAGTTCTTC. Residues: CASSTLLAGGPIRDEQFF.